The clone carrying this TCR beta chain appeared once. The antigen is undetermined. The sample belongs to a study of graft-versus-host responses after intestinal transplantation. Study-level points and caveats: GvH clones occurred in recipient marrow; some first appeared in ileum or blood.

The V and J ends lost 6 bases and 7 bases, in that order; junction bases with no gene match: 8. CDR1 and CDR2 from the germline V gene are SNHLY and FYNNEI. CDR3 length equals 13 residues. The table came from immunoSEQ multiplex PCR; TCRdb's copy has only in-frame clones and leaves some out. The sample shows approximately 86,000 clones, roughly nine tenths of them seen only once. The source of this sequence is a human donor who received an intestinal transplant. The specimen comprised unstimulated CD4+ T cells sorted from spleen or lymph node cells, sampled before intestinal transplant. The rearrangement uses TRBV2 and TRBJ2-7; 8 bases agree with TRBD1. The CDR3: CASSGQGVLEQYF. CDR3 DNA: TGTGCCAGCAGCGGACAGGGAGTATTGGAGCAGTACTTC.